This TCR beta chain was obtained from a study of cytomegalovirus exposure and HLA in healthy donors. Remarks on this clone: Its antigen is not identified.

Findings of the study overall: For TCR beta chains, V- and J-gene trimming was later linked to a missense DCLRE1C variant.

A multiplex PCR was run with 60 Vbeta primers and 13 Jbeta primers. Some clones are missing from TCRdb's copy, which holds only in-frame ones; the method was immunoSEQ multiplex PCR. The sample consists of approximately 100,000 clones, 65% to 85% of them appearing once. The clonotype comes from a woman between 40 and 55 years old in good health and CMV-seronegative. Input material: PBMCs.

The CDR3 region is CASSPGGANNQPQHF. The CDR3 DNA reads as TGTGCCAGCTCACCAGGGGGGGCCAACAATCAGCCCCAGCATTTT. The chain recombines TRBV18 with TRBJ1-5; a weak D match, TRBD1 (6 bases). Trimming stripped 2 bases from V and 3 bases from J, with 11 bases between. Germline V lookup: CDR1 KGHSH, CDR2 LQKENI. The CDR3 is 15 amino acids.